This T cell receptor beta chain is from a study of blood T cell repertoires in COVID-19. Whole-study context: PBMCs, B-cell-depleted T cells, or T cells were the source of the cDNA or gDNA that made up the material.

Which cohort a participant joined came from the clinical history participants gave. Symptom resolution, clearance, or two negative PCRs marked donors in Cohort 3 as recovered. In the authors' workflow: Reference gene primer amplification in the assay estimated nucleated cell counts. Assay used: immunoSEQ multiplex PCR; TCRdb lists only in-frame clones, some missing. D and trimming were read from the DNA, whereas the V and J calls and clone size are those reported in that table. The sample consists of fewer than 200,000 clones, approximately 87% of them appearing once. This CDR3 has 16 residues. V lost 5 bases, J lost 3 bases, and 7 bases stayed unmatched. Germline assignment: CDR1 MDHEN and CDR2 SYDVKM.

Sequences were obtained from PBMCs or T cells enriched from blood (not recorded which). The chain has TRBV28 and TRBJ2-7; the match to TRBD2 covers 13 bases. This sequence was found in a woman between 45 and 60 years old who had recovered from COVID-19. CDR3 DNA sequence: TGTGCCAGCAGTCCAACGGGACTAGCGGGGCACTACGAGCAGTACGTC. This sequence encodes CASSPTGLAGHYEQYV.